What follows are 22 T cell receptor beta chains derived from one specimen sequenced in a study of graft-versus-host responses after intestinal transplantation (dated by TCRdb to about 2021). The library was made by the immunoSEQ multiplex PCR assay. TCRdb obtained this table from immuneACCESS and retained in-frame rearrangements with V and J assigned. These tables miss some clones; where compared with another copy, unresolved V genes account for less than half of the shortfall, and the remainder is unexplained. The sample includes about 1,200 clones, with about 83% observed a single time. The ten largest clones capture around 7.9% of the sample. Sample: PBMCs, taken 7 days after intestinal transplantation. Source of these receptors: a human patient who received an intestinal transplant, so some T cells may come from the graft donor.

This rearrangement joins TRBV7-8 to TRBJ2-5, with 10 positions matching TRBD2. Germline-derived CDR1 and CDR2 are SGHVS and FQNEAQ. This CDR3 spans 16 amino acids. The ends lost 5 bases at V and 3 bases at J; junction bases unmatched: 9. The CDR3 protein is CASSPRAGGPEETQYF. The CDR3 DNA reads as TGTGCCAGCAGCCCAAGAGCGGGAGGGCCTGAAGAGACCCAGTACTTC.

The chain employs TRBV6-5 and TRBJ1-1, with D maybe TRBD1 (6 bases). From germline, CDR1 is MNHEY and CDR2 SVGAGI. Trimming pared 0 bases from V and 1 base from J, leaving 12 bases between. The CDR3 runs to 16 residues. DNA for the CDR3: TGTGCCAGCAGTTACTCACCCACAGGGCCGAACACTGAAGCTTTCTTT. Translating it yields CASSYSPTGPNTEAFF.

Written as DNA, the CDR3 is TGTGCCAGCAGTGAATTTGTGGTCTCCTACGAGCAGTACTTC. Amino acids: CASSEFVVSYEQYF. V and J are TRBV6-5 and TRBJ2-7; the D is unclear. CDR3 length equals 14 residues. The V gene lost 5 bases and the J gene lost 0 bases, with 11 bases spanning the gap. The germline V gene encodes CDR1 MNHEY and CDR2 SVGAGI.

This chain links TRBV19 with TRBJ1-6; a possible D gene is TRBD1 (6 bases). The V end lost 7 bases, the J end lost 10 bases, and 17 bases lay between the germline ends. The CDR3 length is 14 residues. Per the germline V gene, CDR1 is LNHDA and CDR2 is SQIVND (reference sequence). The CDR3 is CASTSGTLGSPLHF. Here the CDR3 DNA reads TGTGCCAGTACCTCCGGGACATTGGGGTCACCCCTCCACTTT. The whole variable domain, filled in from reference TRBV19 and TRBJ1-6, reads DGGITQSPKYLFRKEGQNVTLSCEQNLNHDAMYWYRQDPGQGLRLIYYSQIVNDFQKGDIAEGYSVSREKKESFPLTVTSAQKNPTAFYLCASTSGTLGSPLHFGNGTRLTVT.

The chain uses TRBV10-3 and TRBJ2-3; the D gene is possibly TRBD1 (8 bases). There are 13 residues in the CDR3. The V gene's germline CDR1 is ENHRY and CDR2 SYGVKD. The CDR3 DNA sequence: TGTGCGGGAGGGCAGGGGGCCACAGATACGCAGTATTTT. Its translation: CAGGQGATDTQYF.

The chain links TRBV11-3 to TRBJ2-2; 7 nucleotides align to TRBD1. Germline CDR1 and CDR2: SGHNT and YENEEA. Trimming cost V 5 bases and J 3 bases; bases outside gene matches: 9. The CDR3 sequence is 16 residues long. The CDR3 region has the DNA TGTGCCAGCAGCCCGCCGACAGGGAAGGACACCGGGGAGCTGTTTTTT. It codes for CASSPPTGKDTGELFF.

The chain recombines TRBV27 with TRBJ2-7, with a possible D match to TRBD2 (6 bases). The CDR3 covers 18 residues. Germline V gene sequence: CDR1 MNHEY, CDR2 SMNVEV (reference sequence). The V and J ends lost 0 bases and 3 bases respectively, with 21 bases between them. The CDR3 DNA follows: TGTGCCAGCAGTTTATCGAGGGCGGGAAGGCGGGGAGTCTACGAGCAGTACTTC. This sequence encodes CASSLSRAGRRGVYEQYF.

The rearrangement links TRBV6-5 to TRBJ2-7; D unresolved. CDR3 length: 13 residues. CDR1 MNHEY and CDR2 SVGAGI come from the germline V gene. Trimming cost V 2 bases and J 2 bases, with 7 bases left between them. CDR3 DNA sequence: TGTGCCAGCAGTTACGGTCCAGCCTACGAGCAGTACTTC. This sequence encodes CASSYGPAYEQYF.

The chain combines TRBV4-1 with TRBJ2-3; D ambiguous. This CDR3 contains 15 residues. V was cut by 1 base and J by 0 bases, with 8 bases left in between. The germline gives CDR1 MGHRA, CDR2 YSYEKL. CDR3 in DNA: TGCGCCAGCAGCCAAGGGCAGAGAAGCACAGATACGCAGTATTTT. Protein: CASSQGQRSTDTQYF.

The chain combines TRBV28 with TRBJ1-5; TRBD1 matches at 10 bases. Germline lookup yields CDR1 MDHEN and CDR2 SYDVKM. The CDR3 has 15 amino acids. J lost 5 bases, V lost 7 bases, and 8 bases had no gene match. The CDR3 loop reads CASKETGGLDQPQHF. CDR3 DNA sequence: TGTGCCAGCAAAGAGACAGGGGGCCTCGATCAGCCCCAGCATTTT.

The genes are TRBV11-1 and TRBJ2-7; TRBD2 matches 12 bases. The trim removed 1 base at V and 6 bases at J, leaving 1 base unmatched. Germline CDR1 and CDR2: SGHAT and FQDESV (reference sequence). This CDR3 comprises 14 residues. This chain's CDR3 is CASSLGTSGTEQYF. The CDR3 nucleotides are TGTGCCAGCAGCTTAGGGACTAGCGGGACCGAGCAGTACTTC.

The genes are TRBV28 and TRBJ1-1; a possible D gene is TRBD1 (5 bases). Germline V lookup: CDR1 MDHEN, CDR2 SYDVKM. V was trimmed by 1 base and J by 1 base, leaving 10 bases between them. The CDR3 length is 15 residues. The CDR3 region is CASSLFRGGNTEAFF. The CDR3, as DNA: TGTGCCAGCAGTTTATTCCGCGGGGGGAACACTGAAGCTTTCTTT. The full variable domain, in which reference TRBV28 and TRBJ1-1 provide the parts outside the CDR3, is DVKVTQSSRYLVKRTGEKVFLECVQDMDHENMFWYRQDPGLGLRLIYFSYDVKMKEKGDIPEGYSVSREKKERFSLILESASTNQTSMYLCASSLFRGGNTEAFFGQGTRLTVV.

The V and J genes are TRBV29-1 and TRBJ2-5; TRBD2 matches 8 bases. Germline CDR1 SQVTM, CDR2 ANQGSEA. This CDR3 is built from 13 residues. Unmatched junction bases numbered 9, after V lost 5 bases and J lost 7 bases. CDR3: CSVTGTRVATQYF. The CDR3 DNA follows: TGCAGCGTTACCGGGACTAGAGTGGCGACCCAGTACTTC.

The genes are TRBV4-2 and TRBJ2-3; D not resolved. Trimming took off 2 bases at V and 3 bases at J, with 12 bases between the two ends. The CDR3 length is 15 residues. Germline V gene data show CDR1 as LGHNA and CDR2 as YNFKEQ. For the CDR3, the DNA is TGTGCCAGCAGCCAAATATCAAGGTCAACAGATACGCAGTATTTT. It encodes CASSQISRSTDTQYF.

The V and J genes are TRBV11-2 and TRBJ1-5; tentative D call: TRBD1 (5 bases). Germline CDR1 is SGHAT and CDR2 is FQNNGV. Trimming removed 3 bases at V and 6 bases at J, with 12 bases between. This CDR3 is built from 14 residues. This CDR3 is CASSLDVGGQPQHF. CDR3 nucleotides: TGTGCCAGCAGCTTGGATGTCGGGGGTCAGCCCCAGCATTTT.

The chain uses TRBV7-2 and TRBJ2-5; 8 nucleotides agree with TRBD2. V was clipped by 1 base and J by 4 bases; unmatched bases: 2. CDR1 SGHTA and CDR2 FQGNSA come from the germline V gene. The CDR3 runs to 14 residues. CDR3 sequence: CASSLGRGGETQYF. DNA of the CDR3: TGTGCCAGCAGCTTAGGACGGGGGGGAGAGACCCAGTACTTC.

The count of this clone is one. The chain couples TRBV4-1 to TRBJ2-3; D might be TRBD2 (6 bases). This CDR3 spans 18 amino acids. V shed 0 bases and J shed 2 bases, with 18 bases lying between them. Germline V gives CDR1 MGHRA, CDR2 YSYEKL. CDR3 in amino acids: CASSQDSGGSRSTDTQYF. The CDR3 coding sequence is TGCGCCAGCAGCCAAGATTCTGGGGGGAGCCGCTCCACAGATACGCAGTATTTT.

The V gene is TRBV5-1, the J gene TRBJ2-2, with a possible D match to TRBD1 (5 bases). V dropped 4 bases and J dropped 7 bases, with 11 bases sitting between them. The CDR3 is 13 amino acids. CDR1 SGHRS and CDR2 YFSETQ come from the germline V gene. Here the CDR3 DNA reads TGCGCCAGCAGCATCTTTGACAGCGGGGAGCTGTTTTTT. Residues: CASSIFDSGELFF. The whole variable domain, remainder taken from reference TRBV5-1 and TRBJ2-2, is KAGVTQTPRYLIKTRGQQVTLSCSPISGHRSVSWYQQTPGQGLQFLFEYFSETQRNKGNFPGRFSGRQFSNSRSEMNVSTLELGDSALYLCASSIFDSGELFFGEGSRLTVL.

The rearrangement uses TRBV27 and TRBJ1-2; 10 bases agree with TRBD1. Per germline, CDR1 MNHEY and CDR2 SMNVEV (reference sequence). The trim removed 4 bases at V and 4 bases at J, leaving 9 bases unmatched. The CDR3 totals 16 residues. The DNA for the CDR3 is TGTGCCAGCAGTTCTTCCGGACAGGGGGTGATCTATGGCTACACCTTC. Amino acid sequence: CASSSSGQGVIYGYTF.

The rearrangement uses TRBV28 and TRBJ2-5, with D possibly TRBD1 on 8 matching bases. Trimming stripped 2 bases from V and 1 base from J, with 23 bases between. The CDR3 consists of 19 residues. Germline V gene sequence: CDR1 MDHEN, CDR2 SYDVKM. The CDR3 is CASSLVIQGGVQVQETQYF. Written as DNA, the CDR3 is TGTGCCAGCAGTTTAGTGATACAGGGGGGGGTCCAGGTCCAAGAGACCCAGTACTTC. The whole variable domain, remainder taken from reference TRBV28 and TRBJ2-5, is DVKVTQSSRYLVKRTGEKVFLECVQDMDHENMFWYRQDPGLGLRLIYFSYDVKMKEKGDIPEGYSVSREKKERFSLILESASTNQTSMYLCASSLVIQGGVQVQETQYFGPGTRLLVL.

This clone was observed a few times. The genes are TRBV6-6 and TRBJ2-1; D uncertain. The V end was cut by 0 bases, the J end by 13 bases, with 10 bases between. From germline, CDR1 is MNHNY and CDR2 SVGAGI (reference sequence). CDR3 length equals 12 residues. The CDR3 loop reads CASSYSESRQFF. The CDR3 coding sequence is TGTGCCAGCAGTTACTCTGAGTCGCGACAGTTCTTC.

The CDR3 here is CASSLAGTGELFF. CDR3 nucleotide sequence: TGCGCCAGCAGCTTGGCAGGGACCGGGGAGCTGTTTTTT. This chain connects TRBV5-1 to TRBJ2-2; tentative D call: TRBD1 (5 bases). Germline assignment: CDR1 SGHRS and CDR2 YFSETQ. Trimming took 0 bases from V and 5 from J, leaving 5 bases between them. The CDR3 extends over 13 amino acids.